This is a list of T cell receptor beta chains from one sample in a study of regulatory T cells in long-lasting Graves disease. Each CDR3 protein is one row after TCRdb ran MiXCR on the multiplex PCR reads. The sample contains 500,000 or so distinct CDR3 sequences, 15% to 20% of which appear only once. These same data were also listed under a study on T cells in Graves' hyperthyroidism and ophthalmopathy.

The material was peripheral blood mononuclear cells (PBMCs), obtained at new diagnosis, from a patient treated with antithyroid drugs. These receptor sequences come from a man aged 40-55 years with Graves disease. CDR3s include the opening cysteine and the closing phenylalanine or tryptophan. A D gene is named only where the DNA matches it firmly. Not every row has a clone size; where given, it reads once, few, many or a size class.

j_gene: TRBJ2-3
d_gene: TRBD2
v_gene: TRBV11-2
abundance: many
len: 18
CDR3aa: CASSSRGLAGGETDTQYF
CDR3nt: TGTGCCAGCAGCTCTCGCGGGCTAGCGGGAGGTGAGACAGATACGCAGTATTTT

j_gene: TRBJ2-5
d_gene: TRBD2
v_gene: TRBV30
abundance: many
len: 15
CDR3aa: CAWSVTSGSRETQYF
CDR3nt: TGTGCCTGGAGTGTAACTAGCGGGAGTCGGGAGACCCAGTACTTC

j_gene: TRBJ2-3
d_gene: .
v_gene: TRBV15
abundance: .
len: 15
CDR3aa: CATSSGVGSTDTQYF
CDR3nt: TGTGCCACCAGCAGTGGGGTCGGAAGCACAGATACGCAGTATTTT

j_gene: TRBJ2-3
d_gene: .
v_gene: TRBV20-1
abundance: many
len: 13
CDR3aa: CSASHFSTDTQYF
CDR3nt: TGCAGTGCTAGCCACTTTTCCACAGATACGCAGTATTTT

j_gene: TRBJ1-1
d_gene: .
v_gene: TRBV19
abundance: many
len: 14
CDR3aa: CASTSRGKVTEAFF
CDR3nt: TGTGCCAGCACCTCCCGGGGCAAGGTCACTGAAGCTTTCTTT

j_gene: TRBJ2-2
d_gene: .
v_gene: TRBV27
abundance: few
len: 15
CDR3aa: CASSSLTGRAGELFF
CDR3nt: TGTGCCAGCAGTTCTCTTACAGGGAGGGCCGGGGAGCTGTTTTTT

j_gene: TRBJ2-4
d_gene: .
v_gene: TRBV7-2
abundance: many
len: 13
CDR3aa: CASSLDRGDIQYF
CDR3nt: TGTGCCAGCAGCTTAGATAGGGGGGACATTCAGTACTTC

j_gene: TRBJ1-2
d_gene: .
v_gene: TRBV5-1
abundance: .
len: 15
CDR3aa: CASSLKQGGNYGYTF
CDR3nt: TGTGCCAGCAGCTTGAAACAGGGAGGTAACTATGGCTACACCTTC

j_gene: TRBJ2-1
d_gene: TRBD2
v_gene: TRBV27
abundance: many
len: 16
CDR3aa: CASPSGGLAGGSEQFF
CDR3nt: TGTGCCAGCCCATCGGGGGGCCTAGCGGGAGGCAGCGAGCAGTTCTTC

j_gene: TRBJ2-1
d_gene: .
v_gene: TRBV19
abundance: many
len: 13
CDR3aa: CASSRGEGREQFF
CDR3nt: TGTGCCAGTAGCAGGGGGGAGGGGAGGGAGCAGTTCTTC

j_gene: TRBJ2-2
d_gene: .
v_gene: TRBV24-1
abundance: .
len: 14
CDR3aa: CATSDPNTYGELFF
CDR3nt: TGTGCCACCAGTGACCCCAACACATACGGGGAGCTGTTTTTT

j_gene: TRBJ2-5
d_gene: .
v_gene: TRBV20-1
abundance: many
len: 14
CDR3aa: CSAKGGGPRETQYF
CDR3nt: TGCAGTGCTAAAGGGGGAGGGCCACGAGAGACCCAGTACTTC

j_gene: TRBJ2-7
d_gene: TRBD1
v_gene: TRBV6-1
abundance: .
len: 13
CDR3aa: CASRQGQFYEQYF
CDR3nt: TGTGCCAGCAGGCAGGGACAGTTTTACGAGCAGTACTTC

j_gene: TRBJ1-1
d_gene: TRBD1
v_gene: TRBV5-1
abundance: many
len: 15
CDR3aa: CASSRDRGLGTEAFF
CDR3nt: TGCGCCAGCAGCCGAGACAGGGGGCTAGGGACTGAAGCTTTCTTT

j_gene: TRBJ2-7
d_gene: TRBD2
v_gene: TRBV6-1
abundance: once
len: 16
CDR3aa: CASKLAGGTGLDEQYF
CDR3nt: TGTGCCAGCAAACTAGCGGGGGGGACAGGGCTGGACGAGCAGTACTTC